These 5 T cell receptor beta chains were all obtained from the same sample, sequenced in a study of cytomegalovirus exposure and HLA in healthy donors. Primers included in the PCR were 60 Vbeta and 13 Jbeta primers. Profiled with immunoSEQ multiplex PCR; TCRdb holds only in-frame clones, not every one. The sample records approximately 150,000 clones, roughly 72% being singletons. The specimen sequenced was PBMCs. These receptors came from a woman in her forties in good health and CMV-seronegative.

V and J are TRBV29-1 and TRBJ2-3, with a weak D call TRBD2 (6 bases). Germline V lookup: CDR1 SQVTM, CDR2 ANQGSEA. CDR3 size: 16 residues. The V end lost 4 bases, the J end lost 3 bases, and 20 bases lay between the germline ends. The CDR3: CSVAGEGFAGTDTQYF. Here the CDR3 DNA reads TGCAGCGTTGCGGGGGAAGGATTTGCGGGTACAGATACGCAGTATTTT.

V usage is TRBV5-1 and J usage is TRBJ2-3; D remains unclear. The V and J ends lost 0 bases and 4 bases respectively, with 6 bases between them. Germline V lookup: CDR1 SGHRS, CDR2 YFSETQ. The CDR3 has 13 residues. CDR3 in amino acids: CASSLGQSDTQYF. In nucleotides, the CDR3 is TGCGCCAGCAGCTTGGGGCAGTCAGATACGCAGTATTTT.

V gene TRBV5-1 combines with J gene TRBJ2-5; 11 nucleotides align to TRBD2. The length of the CDR3 is 16 residues. The junction had 13 bases not matched to a gene; V was cut back by 7 bases and J by 5 bases. Germline V gene data show CDR1 as SGHRS and CDR2 as YFSETQ. The CDR3 DNA reads TGCGCCAGCGGTGGGAGTAGCGGGAGGGCCGGTGAGACCCAGTACTTC. It encodes CASGGSSGRAGETQYF.

V gene TRBV5-4 combines with J gene TRBJ2-5, with 7 positions matching TRBD1. CDR3 length: 15 amino acids. In germline, CDR1 is SGHNT, CDR2 YYREEE (reference sequence). The V gene end was trimmed by 0 bases and the J gene end by 4 bases; junction bases not matched to a gene: 6. The CDR3 DNA follows: TGTGCCAGCAGCTTGGCCAGAGGGGGCAGAGAGACCCAGTACTTC. Translation: CASSLARGGRETQYF.

The rearrangement uses TRBV7-9 and TRBJ1-1, with D possibly being TRBD1 (5 bases). The CDR3 sequence is 13 residues long. The V gene lost 5 bases and the J gene lost 1 base, with 8 bases spanning the gap. Germline-derived CDR1 and CDR2 are SEHNR and FQNEAQ (reference sequence). CDR3 DNA: TGTGCCAGCAGCCCACAGGAGAACACTGAAGCTTTCTTT. Its protein is CASSPQENTEAFF.